A single sample gave rise to the 9 T cell receptor beta chains below, sequenced in a study of shared clonotypes between healthy human individuals. TCRdb's copy holds only in-frame clones and misses some; the assay was immunoSEQ multiplex PCR. The data show under 600,000 clones, with around 80% seen just once and 12% held by the top ten. The sample was PBMCs. Receptors originate from a woman aged 40 to 55 in good health. Some clones in this sample may be carry-over from other donors' samples.

This clone came up once. The rearrangement uses TRBV6-4 and TRBJ2-1, with 10 nucleotides matching TRBD1. The CDR3 totals 15 residues. The germline V gene has CDR1 MRHNA and CDR2 SNTAGT. Germline trimming cut 3 bases from V and 8 bases from J; bases unmatched to any gene: 7. In DNA, the CDR3 is TGTGCCAGCAGTGAACTGGGACAGGGGAATCATGAGCAGTTCTTC. Residues: CASSELGQGNHEQFF.

The chain uses TRBV7-2 and TRBJ1-4; 7 bases fit TRBD1. The length of the CDR3 is 14 residues. The germline gives CDR1 SGHTA, CDR2 FQGNSA. V trimming: 3 bases; J trimming: 6 bases; junction bases outside the gene matches: 4. The CDR3 DNA sequence: TGTGCCAGCAGCTTGTATGGACAGGATGAAAAACTGTTTTTT. Translated: CASSLYGQDEKLFF.

V gene TRBV4-1 combines with J gene TRBJ2-2, with 10 bases identical to TRBD2. V trimming: 1 base; J trimming: 5 bases; junction bases outside the gene matches: 10. Looked up from germline, CDR1 is MGHRA and CDR2 is YSYEKL. This CDR3 comprises 18 residues. Here the CDR3 DNA reads TGCGCCAGCAGCCAAGCCGCTATGCGGACTAGCGGAACCGGGGAGCTGTTTTTT. Its translation: CASSQAAMRTSGTGELFF.

J is TRBJ2-1 and V is TRBV2; the match to TRBD2 covers 12 bases. CDR1 SNHLY and CDR2 FYNNEI come from the germline V gene. This CDR3 is built from 15 residues. The V and J ends lost 8 bases and 8 bases, in that order; junction bases with no gene match: 10. The CDR3 sequence is CASGALAGGPHEQFF. The DNA of the CDR3 is TGTGCCAGCGGGGCGCTAGCGGGAGGGCCCCATGAGCAGTTCTTC. The variable domain in full, completed from reference TRBV2 and TRBJ2-1, reads EPEVTQTPSHQVTQMGQEVILRCVPISNHLYFYWYRQILGQKVEFLVSFYNNEISEKSEIFDDQFSVERPDGSNFTLKIRSTKLEDSAMYFCASGALAGGPHEQFFGPGTRLTVL.

The chain employs TRBV15 and TRBJ2-7, with D possibly matching TRBD2 (6 bases). The CDR3 consists of 15 residues. Germline V gene lookup returns CDR1 LNHNV and CDR2 YYDKDF (reference sequence). V gave up 5 bases and J gave up 1 base, with 15 bases separating them. CDR3 region: CATSPDGSLSYEQYF. The CDR3 bases are TGTGCCACCAGCCCGGACGGGAGTCTATCCTACGAGCAGTACTTC.

This chain connects TRBV18 to TRBJ2-7, with unresolved D. The V gene's germline CDR1 is KGHSH and CDR2 LQKENI. V gave up 6 bases and J gave up 2 bases, with 14 bases separating them. The CDR3 loop spans 14 amino acids. The CDR3 DNA is TGTGCCAGCTCCCCTATACCCATCACCTACGAGCAGTACTTC. Encoded protein: CASSPIPITYEQYF.

This clone appeared once. The J gene is TRBJ2-1, the V gene TRBV28; no reliable D call. Per germline, CDR1 MDHEN and CDR2 SYDVKM. Trimming left V 5 bases short and J 3 bases short, with 11 bases between. CDR3 length: 14 amino acids. The CDR3 coding sequence is TGTGCCAGCAGTCCGTTTGGGAACTACAATGAGCAGTTCTTC. Amino acids: CASSPFGNYNEQFF.

Concerning this clone itself: In the same sample, other DNA sequences code for this CDR3. This chain connects TRBV7-2 to TRBJ2-3, with a weak D call TRBD1 (5 bases). The length of the CDR3 is 14 residues. Trimming cost V 2 bases and J 5 bases, with 11 bases left between them. CDR1 and CDR2 from the germline V gene are SGHTA and FQGNSA. CDR3 amino acids: CASSLQGRGDTQYF. The CDR3 coding sequence is TGTGCCAGCAGCTTACAGGGTAGAGGAGATACGCAGTATTTT.

This chain links TRBV19 with TRBJ2-7, with unresolved D. The CDR3 has 15 residues. CDR1 is LNHDA, CDR2 SQIVND, per germline (reference sequence). V lost 1 base to trimming and J lost 2 bases, with 12 bases between them. The CDR3 DNA reads TGTGCCAGTAGTATAGGTACAGAATTAACCTACGAGCAGTACTTC. This sequence encodes CASSIGTELTYEQYF. Full variable domain (missing parts from reference TRBV19 and TRBJ2-7): DGGITQSPKYLFRKEGQNVTLSCEQNLNHDAMYWYRQDPGQGLRLIYYSQIVNDFQKGDIAEGYSVSREKKESFPLTVTSAQKNPTAFYLCASSIGTELTYEQYFGPGTRLTVT.